The 26 T cell receptor beta chains listed next were all sequenced from one sample in a study of graft-versus-host responses after intestinal transplantation. The repertoire was sequenced with immunoSEQ multiplex PCR; TCRdb's copy has only in-frame clones and lacks some. Of 80,000 or so clones listed, about nine tenths were seen once; the top ten hold 0.69%. Sample: PBMCs, taken 98 days after intestinal transplantation. The receptors were sampled from a human patient who received an intestinal transplant, so some T cells may come from the graft donor.

This rearrangement joins TRBV7-2 to TRBJ1-4; a weak D match, TRBD1 (6 bases). V was clipped by 1 base and J by 3 bases, with 6 bases between them. The CDR3 spans 14 residues. The V gene's germline CDR1 is SGHTA and CDR2 FQGNSA. This CDR3 is CASSLGTANEKLFF. The DNA for the CDR3 is TGTGCCAGCAGCTTAGGGACAGCTAATGAAAAACTGTTTTTT.

The rearrangement links TRBV9 to TRBJ2-5; 16 bases map to TRBD2. The CDR3 spans 17 residues. The germline gives CDR1 SGDLS, CDR2 YYNGEE. Losses at the gene ends were 4 bases for V and 9 bases for J; bases not matched to a gene: 12. The CDR3 protein is CASSHRGLAGGEGPQYF. CDR3 nucleotide sequence: TGTGCCAGCAGCCACCGGGGACTAGCGGGAGGGGAAGGGCCCCAGTACTTC.

The V gene is TRBV5-1, the J gene TRBJ2-5; weak D call: TRBD2 (6 bases). The CDR3 runs to 15 residues. CDR1 is SGHRS, CDR2 YFSETQ, per germline. Trimming stripped 1 base from V and 2 bases from J, with 12 bases between. The CDR3 bases are TGCGCCAGCAGCTTGTCTGGGGGGTCACAAGAGACCCAGTACTTC. Its translation: CASSLSGGSQETQYF.

This chain links TRBV27 with TRBJ1-4, with TRBD1 as a possible D gene (5 bases). V was pared by 6 bases and J by 2 bases, with 13 bases between. This CDR3 is 15 amino acids long. The germline V gene encodes CDR1 MNHEY and CDR2 SMNVEV (reference sequence). The DNA for the CDR3 is TGTGCCAGCAGCCGTTCGGGGGGTACTAATGAAAAACTGTTTTTT. Protein: CASSRSGGTNEKLFF.

In nucleotides, the CDR3 is TGTGCCAGCAGCCCACTTGACAGGGAAAAACTCTATGGCTACACCTTC. Protein product: CASSPLDREKLYGYTF. This sequence joins TRBV7-2 and TRBJ1-2; 7 bases line up with TRBD1. The CDR3 covers 16 residues. Trimming cost V 5 bases and J 4 bases; bases outside gene matches: 13. Germline CDR1 SGHTA, CDR2 FQGNSA.

The chain has TRBV5-4 and TRBJ2-1; 13 bases align to TRBD2. The CDR3 has 16 residues. The V gene end was trimmed by 0 bases and the J gene end by 6 bases; junction bases not matched to a gene: 3. Germline CDR1 reads SGHNT; CDR2 reads YYREEE (reference sequence). CDR3 nucleotide sequence: TGTGCCAGCAGCTTGGGAACTAGCGGGGGGGCCAATGAGCAGTTCTTC. Translation gives CASSLGTSGGANEQFF.

On this clone: The germline gene is not matched at one end of the junction; a read error may be the cause. This rearrangement joins TRBV6-1 to TRBJ2-7; D unresolved. CDR1 and CDR2 from the germline V gene are MNHNS and SASEGT. The CDR3 contains 13 residues. CDR3 bases: TGTGCCAGCAGTTATTCGGCCTCCGACGAGCAGTACTTC. Translating gives CASSYSASDEQYF.

This chain connects TRBV5-1 to TRBJ2-1, with TRBD1 identical over 11 bases. The CDR3 consists of 16 residues. Germline loops: CDR1 SGHRS, CDR2 YFSETQ. The ends lost 2 bases at V and 4 bases at J; junction bases unmatched: 5. This CDR3 reads CASSLSGTGGYNEQFF. The DNA of the CDR3 is TGCGCCAGCAGCTTATCCGGGACAGGGGGATACAATGAGCAGTTCTTC. Combining the CDR3 with reference TRBV5-1 and TRBJ2-1 gives the whole variable domain KAGVTQTPRYLIKTRGQQVTLSCSPISGHRSVSWYQQTPGQGLQFLFEYFSETQRNKGNFPGRFSGRQFSNSRSEMNVSTLELGDSALYLCASSLSGTGGYNEQFFGPGTRLTVL.

The chain has TRBV30 and TRBJ1-5; no firm D call. V gave up 3 bases and J gave up 1 base, with 10 bases separating them. CDR1 is GTSNPN, CDR2 SVGIG, per germline (reference sequence). CDR3 length: 14 amino acids. As DNA, the CDR3 is TGTGCCTGGAGGGAGGGTTTAAGCAATCAGCCCCAGCATTTT. Protein: CAWREGLSNQPQHF. Full variable domain (remainder filled in from reference TRBV30 and TRBJ1-5): SQTIHQWPATLVQPVGSPLSLECTVEGTSNPNLYWYRQAAGRGLQLLFYSVGIGQISSEVPQNLSASRPQDRQFILSSKKLLLSDSGFYLCAWREGLSNQPQHFGDGTRLSIL.

The gene calls are TRBV13 and TRBJ2-5; TRBD1 matches 9 bases. The V gene's germline CDR1 is PRHDT and CDR2 FYEKMQ (reference sequence). The trim removed 3 bases at V and 4 bases at J, leaving 0 bases unmatched. This CDR3 comprises 13 residues. CDR3 sequence reads: CASSLDRGETQYF. In DNA form, the CDR3 reads TGTGCCAGCAGCTTGGACAGGGGAGAGACCCAGTACTTC.

The CDR3 reads CASSPEGGRAGGDTQYF. The CDR3 DNA reads TGTGCCAGCAGCCCGGAGGGCGGGAGGGCCGGGGGAGATACGCAGTATTTT. J is TRBJ2-3 and V is TRBV5-4; TRBD2 matches 9 bases. There are 17 residues in the CDR3. J gave up 5 bases and V 4 bases, and 14 bases lay outside the gene matches. CDR1 SGHNT and CDR2 YYREEE come from the germline V gene (reference sequence).

The V and J genes are TRBV6-1 and TRBJ1-1, with D unclear. This CDR3 region has 13 residues. Germline values: CDR1 MNHNS, CDR2 SASEGT. With 5 bases removed from V and 3 bases from J, the gap between germline ends came to 10 bases. CDR3 region: CASSPLWDTEAFF. The DNA of the CDR3 is TGTGCCAGCAGTCCATTATGGGACACTGAAGCTTTCTTT.

V gene TRBV7-9 combines with J gene TRBJ1-3; D is possibly TRBD1 (6 bases). Trimming cost V 5 bases and J 0 bases, with 20 bases left between them. The CDR3 loop spans 18 amino acids. The germline gives CDR1 SEHNR, CDR2 FQNEAQ (reference sequence). Here the CDR3 reads CASSGRGARGNSGNTIYF. The DNA of the CDR3 is TGTGCCAGCAGCGGGCGAGGGGCCAGGGGAAACTCTGGAAACACCATATATTTT.

The chain has TRBV19 and TRBJ1-5; TRBD1 aligns across 12 bases. This CDR3 has 15 amino acids. V shed 1 base and J 7 bases; nucleotides not matched to a gene: 2. Germline assignment: CDR1 LNHDA and CDR2 SQIVND (reference sequence). The CDR3 is CASSIGGTGGQPQHF. The CDR3 nucleotides are TGTGCCAGTAGTATAGGGGGGACAGGGGGCCAGCCCCAGCATTTT.

CDR3 coding DNA: TGTGCCAGCAGCCAAAGACTAGCGGGAGGTAACTACAATGAGCAGTTCTTC. It translates to CASSQRLAGGNYNEQFF. The rearrangement links TRBV14 to TRBJ2-1; 13 bases agree with TRBD2. The V and J ends lost 2 bases and 3 bases, in that order; junction bases with no gene match: 4. Germline values: CDR1 SGHDN, CDR2 FVKESK. The CDR3 is made up of 17 amino acids.

The gene calls are TRBV7-6 and TRBJ1-1; maybe TRBD1 (5 bases). The CDR3 length is 14 residues. Germline CDR1 SGHVS, CDR2 FNYEAQ. V lost 1 base and J 0 bases, leaving 6 bases between the germline ends. For the CDR3, the DNA is TGTGCCAGCAGCTTAGGGGGGTTGAACACTGAAGCTTTCTTT. Translation gives CASSLGGLNTEAFF. Complete variable domain (other parts from reference TRBV7-6 and TRBJ1-1): GAGVSQSPRYKVTKRGQDVALRCDPISGHVSLYWYRQALGQGPEFLTYFNYEAQQDKSGLPNDRFSAERPEGSISTLTIQRTEQRDSAMYRCASSLGGLNTEAFFGQGTRLTVV.

The rearrangement joins TRBV5-4 to TRBJ2-2; the D gene is possibly TRBD2 (6 bases). Germline CDR1 SGHNT, CDR2 YYREEE (reference sequence). This CDR3 comprises 14 residues. The germline V and J ends were trimmed by 10 bases and 4 bases, with 17 bases remaining between them. The DNA of the CDR3 is TGTGCCTCCACGACTAGGGGTCCCACCGGGGAGCTGTTTTTT. Amino acids: CASTTRGPTGELFF.

This clone was detected a few times. The J gene is TRBJ2-5, the V gene TRBV4-1; 9 bases fit TRBD1. The CDR3 consists of 14 residues. V gave up 4 bases and J gave up 5 bases; unmatched junction bases: 5. Germline loops: CDR1 MGHRA, CDR2 YSYEKL. CDR3 protein: CASSRGTGRETQYF. The DNA for the CDR3 is TGCGCCAGCAGCCGGGGGACAGGGAGGGAGACCCAGTACTTC.

This sequence joins TRBV6-6 and TRBJ2-1; 9 bases map to TRBD2. The CDR3 consists of 13 residues. CDR1 and CDR2 from the germline V gene are MNHNY and SVGAGI (reference sequence). The V gene end was trimmed by 8 bases and the J gene end by 6 bases; junction bases not matched to a gene: 5. The CDR3 reads CASCSSGTNEQFF. CDR3 bases: TGTGCCAGCTGTTCTAGCGGGACCAATGAGCAGTTCTTC.

The CDR3 DNA sequence: TGTGCCAGCAGCTTAGCGCTGGCAGGGTGGGCAACTAATGAAAAACTGTTTTTT. Its translation: CASSLALAGWATNEKLFF. This chain uses TRBV7-9 with TRBJ1-4; D is perhaps TRBD1 (5 bases). Trimming cost V 0 bases and J 0 bases, with 14 bases left between them. This CDR3 spans 18 amino acids. From germline, CDR1 is SEHNR and CDR2 FQNEAQ (reference sequence).

There are a few counts of this clone. One junction end does not reproduce the germline sequence, and a read error may be involved. J is TRBJ2-7 and V is TRBV7-9, with D unresolved. Looked up from germline, CDR1 is SEHNR and CDR2 is FQNEAQ (reference sequence). CDR3 length: 9 amino acids. Here the CDR3 DNA reads TGTGCCAGCAATCCGGCCTTGGGCTTC. It translates to CASNPALGF.

V gene TRBV7-2 combines with J gene TRBJ2-5; 8 nucleotides match TRBD2. Germline lookup yields CDR1 SGHTA and CDR2 FQGNSA. Losses at the gene ends were 5 bases for V and 7 bases for J; bases not matched to a gene: 12. This CDR3 has 15 residues. CDR3: CASSRGGQPEGTQYF. The CDR3 DNA follows: TGTGCCAGCAGCCGGGGGGGTCAGCCCGAAGGGACCCAGTACTTC.

The rearrangement joins TRBV28 to TRBJ1-5, with D hard to call. From germline, CDR1 is MDHEN and CDR2 SYDVKM. V lost 7 bases and J 9 bases, leaving 13 bases between the germline ends. The CDR3 is 12 amino acids. The CDR3 here is CASKGPGGPQHF. The CDR3 DNA is TGTGCCAGCAAAGGGCCGGGAGGGCCCCAGCATTTT. Combining the CDR3 with reference TRBV28 and TRBJ1-5 gives the whole variable domain DVKVTQSSRYLVKRTGEKVFLECVQDMDHENMFWYRQDPGLGLRLIYFSYDVKMKEKGDIPEGYSVSREKKERFSLILESASTNQTSMYLCASKGPGGPQHFGDGTRLSIL.

The rearrangement uses TRBV6-5 and TRBJ2-7; 12 bases map to TRBD2. The CDR3 sequence is 14 residues long. The J segment lost 4 bases and the V segment lost 5 bases, leaving 3 bases of the junction unmatched. Germline V gene data show CDR1 as MNHEY and CDR2 as SVGAGI. CDR3 nucleotide sequence: TGTGCCAGCAGTAGAGGACTAGCGGGATACGAGCAGTACTTC. This encodes CASSRGLAGYEQYF.

This chain connects TRBV2 to TRBJ2-1; 8 bases agree with TRBD2. CDR3 length equals 14 residues. Germline V lookup: CDR1 SNHLY, CDR2 FYNNEI. V lost 4 bases to trimming and J lost 7 bases; unmatched junction nucleotides: 6. In nucleotides, the CDR3 is TGTGCCAGCAGTGTAAGGACTAGCACTAATGAGCAGTTCTTC. The encoded protein is CASSVRTSTNEQFF.

The chain joins TRBV11-2 to TRBJ1-6; D ambiguous. Germline CDR1 SGHAT, CDR2 FQNNGV. The CDR3 is made up of 13 amino acids. V dropped 1 base and J dropped 14 bases, with 12 bases sitting between them. The CDR3 spells CASSLGPDPALHF. The CDR3 nucleotides are TGTGCCAGCAGCTTAGGGCCGGACCCAGCCCTCCACTTT.